The subject of this entry is one TCR beta chain. This sample's TCRbeta library carried unique molecular identifier barcodes. A single record per CDR3 protein comes from TCRdb applying MiXCR to the PCR reads. The table has roughly 74,000 distinct CDR3 sequences, 15% to 20% seen once. The data were obtained in a study of T-cell reconstitution after alpha-beta-depleted transplantation in children. This CDR3 is built from 14 residues. The ends were cut back, 5 bases at V and 4 bases at J, with 11 bases in the middle. Per germline, CDR1 SGHVS and CDR2 FQNEAQ. The rearrangement uses TRBV7-8 and TRBJ2-2, with D possibly being TRBD1 (5 bases). This sequence was found in a male patient between 2 and 9 years old who had a stem cell transplant for acute lymphoblastic leukemia, so the T cells may come from the graft donor. Sequencing used PBMCs, mostly from graft donor cells, obtained 360 days after TCRalphabeta/CD19-depleted stem cell transplant. CDR3 DNA sequence: TGTGCCAGCAGCCCGCAGGGTACCACCGGGGAGCTGTTTTTT. Translation: CASSPQGTTGELFF.